The 24 T cell receptor beta chains reported below all come from one sample, sequenced in a study of T-cell memory formation after mild COVID-19. MiXCR, applied by TCRdb to the 5' RACE reads, yields one record per CDR3 protein. The repertoire consists of about 320,000 distinct CDR3 sequences, with more than 13% occurring once and the leading ten covering 21%. Sample: PBMCs or a T cell subset sorted from them (not recorded which). These receptors were collected from a man younger than 30 who had mild COVID-19 (a few samples of this study predate the infection). Cell type and time point are not known.

The CDR3 bases are TGTGCCAGCACCCAGTACGCCGGTGGAGAGACCCAGTACTTC. It specifies CASTQYAGGETQYF. This chain links TRBV6-2 or TRBV6-3 with TRBJ2-5; D remains unclear. Germline CDR1 MNHEY, CDR2 SVGEGT. V was clipped by 7 bases and J by 4 bases, with 16 bases between them. This CDR3 comprises 14 residues.

This clonotype was found a few times. The V gene is TRBV29-1, the J gene TRBJ1-5; 9 bases agree with TRBD1. Looked up from germline, CDR1 is SQVTM and CDR2 is ANQGSEA. This CDR3 contains 13 residues. Trimming took 7 bases from V and 6 from J; bases not matched to a gene: 7. CDR3 region: CSGQQGAGQPQHF. CDR3 nucleotide sequence: TGCAGCGGGCAACAGGGGGCGGGTCAGCCCCAGCATTTT.

This clonotype was seen a few times. The chain links TRBV10-2 to TRBJ2-3, with D perhaps given as TRBD1 or TRBD2 (5 bases each). Germline values: CDR1 WSHSY, CDR2 SAAADI. The CDR3 has 16 residues. With 3 bases removed from V and 1 base from J, the gap between germline ends came to 14 bases. CDR3 residues: CASSDSGPPRTDTQYF. The CDR3 DNA follows: TGCGCCAGCAGTGATTCGGGACCACCTCGCACAGATACGCAGTATTTT.

This clonotype was counted a few times. CDR3 DNA sequence: TGCGCCAGCAGCTCCTTTGGACAGGGCACGAACACTGAAGCTTTCTTT. Its translation: CASSSFGQGTNTEAFF. This chain connects TRBV5-1 to TRBJ1-1; 8 nucleotides align to TRBD1. Germline V gene lookup returns CDR1 SGHRS and CDR2 YFSETQ. J gave up 1 base and V 3 bases, and 8 bases lay outside the gene matches. This CDR3 contains 16 residues. Variable domain in full (rest from reference TRBV5-1 and TRBJ1-1): KAGVTQTPRYLIKTRGQQVTLSCSPISGHRSVSWYQQTPGQGLQFLFEYFSETQRNKGNFPGRFSGRQFSNSRSEMNVSTLELGDSALYLCASSSFGQGTNTEAFFGQGTRLTVV.

This clonotype was detected ten times or more. This rearrangement joins TRBV5-1 to TRBJ2-5; TRBD2 agrees at 14 bases. With V trimmed by 0 bases and J by 5 bases, 3 bases remained unmatched. This CDR3 contains 16 residues. Germline V gene sequence: CDR1 SGHRS, CDR2 YFSETQ. In nucleotides, the CDR3 is TGCGCCAGCAGCTTGGCCGGGACTAGCGGGGGCGAGACCCAGTACTTC. Protein sequence: CASSLAGTSGGETQYF.

This clonotype came up a few times. V is TRBV9 and J is TRBJ2-7, with 9 bases lining up with TRBD1. The CDR3 spans 18 residues. After removal of 0 bases from V and 0 bases from J, the junction contained 10 bases not matched to a gene. From germline, CDR1 is SGDLS and CDR2 YYNGEE. CDR3 residues: CASSVGGDRALISYEQYV. The CDR3 DNA is TGTGCCAGCAGCGTAGGGGGGGACAGGGCCTTGATCTCCTACGAGCAGTACGTC.

This clonotype was counted only a few times. V gene TRBV6-2 or TRBV6-3 combines with J gene TRBJ1-5; D may be TRBD1 (6 bases). The V gene's germline CDR1 is MNHEY and CDR2 SVGEGT. V lost 9 bases and J 0 bases, leaving 21 bases between the germline ends. This CDR3 contains 17 residues. This CDR3 is CARRQENKGDSNQPQHF. As DNA, the CDR3 is TGTGCCAGACGCCAGGAGAATAAGGGGGATAGCAATCAGCCCCAGCATTTT.

The sample holds a few counts of this clonotype. The chain links TRBV4-1 to TRBJ2-3; 9 bases line up with TRBD2. V shed 3 bases and J 1 base; nucleotides not matched to a gene: 5. Germline-derived CDR1 and CDR2 are MGHRA and YSYEKL. This CDR3 contains 16 residues. The CDR3: CASSQLAGVGTDTQYF. CDR3 coding DNA: TGCGCCAGCAGCCAGTTAGCGGGGGTGGGCACAGATACGCAGTATTTT.

The rearrangement links TRBV5-4 to TRBJ2-7, with 7 bases lining up with TRBD2. CDR1 is SGHNT and CDR2 is YYREEE in the germline V gene (reference sequence). This CDR3 has 16 residues. Trimming removed 4 bases from V and 7 bases from J; junction bases left unmatched: 17. For the CDR3, the DNA is TGTGCCAGCAGCCCCGGACTAGACCGGATCTTGGGAGAGCAGTACGTC. It encodes CASSPGLDRILGEQYV.

This clonotype was observed a handful of times. The chain links TRBV4-3 to TRBJ2-5; maybe TRBD1 (5 bases). Germline lookup yields CDR1 LGHNA and CDR2 YSLEER. This CDR3 is built from 13 residues. V was clipped by 4 bases and J by 2 bases, with 8 bases between them. The CDR3: CASSPRTQETQYF. CDR3 bases: TGCGCCAGCAGCCCGAGGACACAAGAGACCCAGTACTTC.

This clonotype was seen more than once but under ten times. This rearrangement joins TRBV7-6 to TRBJ2-3; D might be TRBD1 (6 bases). CDR3 length equals 14 residues. Per germline, CDR1 SGHVS and CDR2 FNYEAQ. With 5 bases removed from V and 5 bases from J, the gap between germline ends came to 14 bases. CDR3 protein: CASSPFWGRDTQYF. The CDR3, as DNA: TGTGCCAGCAGCCCCTTTTGGGGGCGAGATACGCAGTATTTT.

The CDR3 here is CASRATGDTGELFF. DNA of the CDR3: TGTGCCAGCAGAGCGACAGGAGACACCGGGGAGCTGTTTTTT. The V gene is TRBV7-9, the J gene TRBJ2-2, with D perhaps TRBD1 (6 bases). Trimming took 6 bases from V and 3 from J, leaving 11 bases between them. Germline CDR1 reads SEHNR; CDR2 reads FQNEAQ (reference sequence). There are 14 residues in the CDR3. The variable domain in full, completed from reference TRBV7-9 and TRBJ2-2, reads DTGVSQNPRHKITKRGQNVTFRCDPISEHNRLYWYRQTLGQGPEFLTYFQNEAQLEKSRLLSDRFSAERPKGSFSTLEIQRTEQGDSAMYLCASRATGDTGELFFGEGSRLTVL.

The chain uses TRBV7-2 and TRBJ1-2, with D possibly being TRBD1 (6 bases). CDR1 is SGHTA, CDR2 FQGNSA, per germline. V gave up 4 bases and J gave up 6 bases, with 12 bases separating them. CDR3 length: 13 amino acids. CDR3 protein: CASSSFHRDGYTF. The CDR3 DNA follows: TGTGCCAGCAGCTCCTTTCACAGGGATGGCTACACCTTC.

Only a few counts were recorded for this clonotype. The chain has TRBV20-1 and TRBJ2-3, with 8 positions matching TRBD2. In germline, CDR1 is DFQATT, CDR2 SNEGSKA (reference sequence). This CDR3 is built from 11 residues. The ends lost 5 bases at V and 8 bases at J; junction bases unmatched: 3. The CDR3 loop is CSASGTSTQYF. The CDR3 nucleotides read TGCAGTGCTTCCGGGACTAGTACGCAGTATTTT.

This chain connects TRBV5-1 to TRBJ1-1; 8 nucleotides line up with TRBD1. The CDR3 is 14 amino acids. The V segment lost 1 base and the J segment 3 bases; nucleotides outside the gene matches: 2. The germline V gene encodes CDR1 SGHRS and CDR2 YFSETQ. CDR3 residues: CASSLLQGDTEAFF. The CDR3 DNA reads as TGCGCCAGCAGCTTGTTACAGGGGGACACTGAAGCTTTCTTT. Complete variable domain (other parts from reference TRBV5-1 and TRBJ1-1): KAGVTQTPRYLIKTRGQQVTLSCSPISGHRSVSWYQQTPGQGLQFLFEYFSETQRNKGNFPGRFSGRQFSNSRSEMNVSTLELGDSALYLCASSLLQGDTEAFFGQGTRLTVV.

This sequence joins TRBV30 and TRBJ1-5; tentatively, D is TRBD1 (6 bases). Germline CDR1 and CDR2: GTSNPN and SVGIG (reference sequence). Trimming took off 0 bases at V and 6 bases at J, with 9 bases between the two ends. The CDR3 sequence is 13 residues long. CDR3 in DNA: TGTGCCTGGAGTGTACTAGGGGGTCAGCCCCAGCATTTT. The encoded protein is CAWSVLGGQPQHF.

The chain links TRBV6-6 to TRBJ2-1, with TRBD1 identical over 9 bases. CDR3 length: 17 residues. V lost 0 bases and J lost 3; bases outside the gene matches: 6. The germline V gene encodes CDR1 MNHNY and CDR2 SVGAGI (reference sequence). CDR3 bases: TGTGCCAGCAGTTACTCTTCTACAGGGGGCATCTACAATGAGCAGTTCTTC. Amino acids: CASSYSSTGGIYNEQFF.

V and J are TRBV28 and TRBJ2-7, with D perhaps matching TRBD1 (6 bases). Germline CDR1 and CDR2: MDHEN and SYDVKM. V was cut by 10 bases and J by 7 bases, with 17 bases left in between. The CDR3 length is 12 residues. The CDR3 sequence: CATHRALGEQYV. The CDR3 bases are TGTGCCACCCACAGGGCCCTGGGGGAGCAGTACGTC.

The J gene is TRBJ2-3, the V gene TRBV13; 10 bases match TRBD1. This CDR3 region has 19 residues. Germline CDR1 PRHDT, CDR2 FYEKMQ (reference sequence). V gave up 5 bases and J gave up 1 base; unmatched junction bases: 15. The chain's CDR3 is CASSSPGTGVETRTDTQYF. The CDR3 nucleotides read TGTGCCAGCAGCAGTCCCGGGACAGGGGTTGAGACTCGCACAGATACGCAGTATTTT.

The rearrangement joins TRBV4-2 to TRBJ2-7; 10 bases are shared with TRBD1. Germline lookup yields CDR1 LGHNA and CDR2 YNFKEQ. The junction had 4 bases not matched to a gene; V was cut back by 5 bases and J by 0 bases. The CDR3 covers 15 residues. The CDR3 is CASSMDRGDSYEQYF. The CDR3 bases are TGTGCCAGCAGCATGGACAGGGGGGACTCCTACGAGCAGTACTTC.

The V call is TRBV4-1, the J call TRBJ1-2; D perhaps matches TRBD1 (5 bases). Per the germline V gene, CDR1 is MGHRA and CDR2 is YSYEKL. Between the trimmed V and J ends, which lost 1 base and 6 bases, there was a span of 15 bases. The CDR3 runs 15 residues. The CDR3 here is CASSQARSGGDGYTF. CDR3 DNA sequence: TGCGCCAGCAGCCAAGCACGTTCCGGGGGGGATGGCTACACCTTC.

This rearrangement joins TRBV9 to TRBJ1-4; 9 positions agree with TRBD1. CDR1 and CDR2 (germline): SGDLS, YYNGEE. The CDR3 length is 13 residues. The junction had 3 bases not matched to a gene; V was cut back by 3 bases and J by 9 bases. The CDR3 protein is CASSAGTGKKLFF. The CDR3 DNA reads TGTGCCAGCAGCGCCGGGACAGGGAAAAAACTGTTTTTT.

This sequence joins TRBV6-5 and TRBJ1-1; D gene uncertain. V lost 7 bases to trimming and J lost 3 bases, with 15 bases between them. Germline values: CDR1 MNHEY, CDR2 SVGAGI. This CDR3 has 14 residues. This CDR3 is CASNPDGRHTEAFF. As DNA, the CDR3 is TGTGCCAGCAACCCAGATGGGCGGCACACTGAAGCTTTCTTT.

The chain links TRBV9 to TRBJ2-3; D could derive from TRBD1 or TRBD2 (6 bases each). The CDR3 extends over 16 amino acids. V lost 0 bases and J 2 bases, leaving 13 bases between the germline ends. The V gene's germline CDR1 is SGDLS and CDR2 YYNGEE. CDR3 coding DNA: TGTGCCAGCAGCGTAGTAACGTCGGGGGCCACAGATACGCAGTATTTT. It specifies CASSVVTSGATDTQYF.